The next 10 T cell receptor beta chains were all read from a single sample in a study of T cells in localized non-small cell lung cancer. Measured with immunoSEQ multiplex PCR; TCRdb has only the in-frame clones, and not every one. Of some 5,000 clones listed, 30% to 40% are singletons. The sequencing here drew on lung tumor tissue, taken before any cancer treatment. These receptors all come from a female donor older than 55 with stage I lung adenocarcinoma.

This clone is medium-sized (0.01 to 0.1%) within its sample. The chain combines TRBV11-3 with TRBJ2-7; a possible D gene is TRBD2 (6 bases). V lost 3 bases, J lost 2 bases, and 14 bases lay in between. The CDR3 is made up of 15 amino acids. Germline-derived CDR1 and CDR2 are SGHNT and YENEEA. The CDR3 protein is CASSFLPGEAYEQYF. For the CDR3, the DNA is TGTGCCAGCAGCTTCCTTCCGGGGGAGGCCTACGAGCAGTACTTC.

The chain uses TRBV19 and TRBJ2-5, with D perhaps matching TRBD1 or TRBD2 (5 bases each). This CDR3 region has 13 residues. The germline V gene encodes CDR1 LNHDA and CDR2 SQIVND (reference sequence). The V gene lost 6 bases and the J gene lost 4 bases, with 12 bases spanning the gap. DNA for the CDR3: TGTGCCAGTAGGCGTACGGGACCAGAGACCCAGTACTTC. Translated, it gives CASRRTGPETQYF. The full variable domain, with the rest looked up from reference TRBV19 and TRBJ2-5, is DGGITQSPKYLFRKEGQNVTLSCEQNLNHDAMYWYRQDPGQGLRLIYYSQIVNDFQKGDIAEGYSVSREKKESFPLTVTSAQKNPTAFYLCASRRTGPETQYFGPGTRLLVL.

Within the sample, this clone is medium-sized (0.01 to 0.1%). The gene calls are TRBV19 and TRBJ1-1; D is uncertain. There are 13 residues in the CDR3. Deletions cut 5 bases from V and 3 bases from J, with 10 bases between. Germline assignment: CDR1 LNHDA and CDR2 SQIVND (reference sequence). The CDR3 nucleotides are TGTGCCAGTAGTTTCGGGTTTTACACTGAAGCTTTCTTT. It encodes CASSFGFYTEAFF.

The CDR3: CASSSEDDGYNEQFF. DNA for the CDR3: TGCGCCAGCAGCTCCGAGGACGACGGGTACAATGAGCAGTTCTTC. This sequence joins TRBV5-1 and TRBJ2-1; D unresolved. Trimming removed 3 bases at V and 4 bases at J, with 14 bases between. The CDR3 is 15 residues long. Germline V lookup: CDR1 SGHRS, CDR2 YFSETQ.

This clone was seen more than once but under ten times. J is TRBJ2-6 and V is TRBV9; the match to TRBD2 covers 7 bases. V was clipped by 4 bases and J by 5 bases; unmatched bases: 6. The CDR3 spans 15 residues. Germline assignment: CDR1 SGDLS and CDR2 YYNGEE. CDR3 amino acids: CASSPPGGRANVLTF. The CDR3 DNA is TGTGCCAGCAGCCCTCCCGGGGGGAGGGCCAACGTCCTGACTTTC.

This clone was observed a handful of times. V and J are TRBV6-8 and TRBJ1-1, with TRBD1 as a possible D gene (5 bases). CDR3 length: 16 residues. Germline V CDR1 and CDR2: MNHGY, SAAAGT. Trimming stripped 1 base from V and 4 bases from J, with 16 bases between. CDR3 sequence reads: CASSYLPGRRSTEAFF. The CDR3 coding sequence is TGTGCCAGCAGTTACTTACCGGGACGGAGGAGCACTGAAGCTTTCTTT.

Only a few counts were recorded for this clone. The chain combines TRBV11-3 with TRBJ1-4, with 7 bases that match TRBD1. Losses at the gene ends were 0 bases for V and 7 bases for J; bases not matched to a gene: 5. CDR1 and CDR2 from the germline V gene are SGHNT and YENEEA. The CDR3 sequence is 15 residues long. The CDR3 DNA follows: TGTGCCAGCAGCTTAGAAGGGGGCATGGGTGAAAAACTGTTTTTT. Translated, it gives CASSLEGGMGEKLFF.

This clone turned up a few times. This rearrangement joins TRBV6-8 to TRBJ1-3, with D possibly TRBD1 on 5 matching bases. CDR3 length: 15 amino acids. Between the trimmed V and J ends, which lost 6 bases and 0 bases, there was a span of 12 bases. Germline V gene sequence: CDR1 MNHGY, CDR2 SAAAGT. The CDR3 coding sequence is TGTGCCAGCAGGCACGATGGGGCCTCTGGAAACACCATATATTTT. This sequence encodes CASRHDGASGNTIYF.

The chain carries TRBV7-8 and TRBJ2-1, with D perhaps matching TRBD1 (6 bases). The CDR3 consists of 14 residues. Germline CDR1 SGHVS, CDR2 FQNEAQ. The ends were cut back, 5 bases at V and 5 bases at J, with 13 bases in the middle. CDR3: CASSPTGFDNEQFF. The CDR3, as DNA: TGTGCCAGCAGCCCGACAGGTTTCGACAATGAGCAGTTCTTC.

The J gene is TRBJ2-2, the V gene TRBV11-3; TRBD2 agrees at 14 bases. The CDR3 has 16 amino acids. The trim removed 5 bases at V and 6 bases at J, leaving 5 bases unmatched. CDR1 is SGHNT and CDR2 is YENEEA in the germline V gene. CDR3 in DNA: TGTGCCAGCAGCGCGACTAGCGGGGGGGCGCCCGGGGAGCTGTTTTTT. Its protein product is CASSATSGGAPGELFF.